This T cell receptor beta chain was captured in a study of cytomegalovirus exposure and HLA in healthy donors. Study overall: In a later analysis, the 130 or so validation repertoires were reported to have used the same platform as the 600 to 700 first-cohort repertoires.

The V and J ends lost 3 bases and 11 bases respectively, with 28 bases between them. The germline gives CDR1 LGHNA, CDR2 YNFKEQ. CDR3 length: 17 amino acids. Concerning this clone itself: What it binds is not known.

Only in-frame clones appear in the TCRdb table, and some are missing; sequencing was by immunoSEQ multiplex PCR. This table has 80,000 to 100,000 clones, approximately 91% appearing once. Findings of the study overall: According to the study, around 150 TCR beta chains were cytomegalovirus-associated.

Donors were drawn from the approximately 120-subject validation cohort, separate from the approximately 620-subject first cohort. The genes are TRBV4-2 and TRBJ1-1; no clear D. This TCR was recovered from a man aged 25-45 years in good health and CMV-seronegative. The sample was PBMCs. The CDR3 reads CASSQLLREAHLFRAFF. The CDR3 coding sequence is TGTGCCAGCAGCCAGCTTTTACGGGAAGCCCACCTGTTTAGGGCTTTCTTT.